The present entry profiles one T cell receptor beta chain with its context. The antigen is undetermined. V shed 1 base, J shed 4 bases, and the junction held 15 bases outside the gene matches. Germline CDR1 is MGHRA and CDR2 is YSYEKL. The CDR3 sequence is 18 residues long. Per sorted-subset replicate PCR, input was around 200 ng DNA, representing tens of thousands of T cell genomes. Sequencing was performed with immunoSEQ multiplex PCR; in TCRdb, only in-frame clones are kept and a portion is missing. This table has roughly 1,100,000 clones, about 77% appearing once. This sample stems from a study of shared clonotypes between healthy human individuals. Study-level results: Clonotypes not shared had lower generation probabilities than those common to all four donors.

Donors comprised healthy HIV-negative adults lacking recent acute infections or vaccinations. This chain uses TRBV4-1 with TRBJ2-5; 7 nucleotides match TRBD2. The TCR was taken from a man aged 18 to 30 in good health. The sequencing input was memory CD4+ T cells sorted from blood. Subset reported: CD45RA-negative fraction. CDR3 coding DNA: TGCGCCAGCAGCCAAGCGAATGCGGCGGGAGTGAGAGGAGAGACCCAGTACTTC. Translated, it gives CASSQANAAGVRGETQYF.